Each of the 22 T cell receptor beta chains below was sequenced from the same sample in a study of CD8 T cells in Susac syndrome. It was with random hexamers that about 0.45 to 1 ug RNA was reverse transcribed. TCRdb redid the calling of the immunoSEQ multiplex PCR reads with MiXCR, one entry per CDR3 protein. The sample records over 140,000 distinct CDR3 sequences, approximately 95% being singletons. Sequencing was carried out using CD4+ T cells from PBMCs. The receptors were sampled from a human donor with Susac syndrome.

The rearrangement links TRBV4-2 to TRBJ2-7; 9 bases match TRBD1. Trimming at V came to 3 bases and at J to 5 bases, leaving 2 bases not matched to a gene. The germline V gene encodes CDR1 LGHNA and CDR2 YNFKEQ. The CDR3 runs to 13 residues. The CDR3 here is CASSHRQGDEQYF. The DNA for the CDR3 is TGTGCCAGCAGCCACAGACAGGGGGACGAGCAGTACTTC.

V and J are TRBV20-1 and TRBJ1-1; unclear D gene. The germline V and J ends were trimmed by 3 bases and 4 bases, with 6 bases remaining between them. This CDR3 is 11 amino acids long. Per the germline V gene, CDR1 is DFQATT and CDR2 is SNEGSKA (reference sequence). The CDR3 DNA reads TGCAGTGCTAGGTACTCCACTGAAGCTTTCTTT. It is translated as CSARYSTEAFF.

The V gene is TRBV5-1, the J gene TRBJ2-3, with TRBD2 matching over 12 bases. V shed 2 bases and J 4 bases; nucleotides not matched to a gene: 5. This CDR3 is built from 16 residues. Germline-derived CDR1 and CDR2 are SGHRS and YFSETQ. Written as DNA, the CDR3 is TGCGCCAGCAGCTTCTCCGGGACTAGCGGGTCAGATACGCAGTATTTT. Its protein product is CASSFSGTSGSDTQYF.

In nucleotides, the CDR3 is TGTGCCATCAGAGGACAGGGGCAATACGAGCAGTACTTC. Amino acid sequence: CAIRGQGQYEQYF. The chain employs TRBV10-3 and TRBJ2-7; 9 bases are a match to TRBD1. The CDR3 sequence is 13 residues long. The junction had 4 bases not matched to a gene; V was cut back by 6 bases and J by 4 bases. CDR1 is ENHRY and CDR2 is SYGVKD in the germline V gene.

This rearrangement joins TRBV4-1 to TRBJ1-6; tentatively, D is TRBD1 (6 bases). The CDR3 runs 16 residues. Trimming removed 0 bases from V and 7 bases from J, with 13 bases in between. Germline V gene sequence: CDR1 MGHRA, CDR2 YSYEKL. CDR3 loop: CASSQEAGVKNSPLHF. In nucleotides, the CDR3 is TGCGCCAGCAGCCAAGAGGCAGGGGTGAAAAATTCACCCCTCCACTTT.

The chain is built from TRBV15 and TRBJ2-7, with no clear D. CDR3 length equals 14 residues. CDR1 is LNHNV, CDR2 YYDKDF, per germline (reference sequence). Trimming shortened V by 0 bases and J by 0 bases, and 6 bases separated the two germline ends. The CDR3: CATSREVSSYEQYF. The CDR3 nucleotides are TGTGCCACCAGCAGAGAGGTTAGCTCCTACGAGCAGTACTTC. Looking up the rest from reference TRBV15 and TRBJ2-7 gives the full variable domain: DAMVIQNPRYQVTQFGKPVTLSCSQTLNHNVMYWYQQKSSQAPKLLFHYYDKDFNNEADTPDNFQSRRPNTSFCFLDIRSPGLGDTAMYLCATSREVSSYEQYFGPGTRLTVT.

The rearrangement uses TRBV5-6 and TRBJ1-5, with D unresolved. CDR1 is SGHDT, CDR2 YYEEEE, per germline. Between the trimmed V and J ends, which lost 4 bases and 7 bases, there was a span of 15 bases. The CDR3 loop spans 14 amino acids. The CDR3, as DNA: TGTGCCAGCAGCCCACGCGGGTCCCGACAGCCCCAGCATTTT. Residues: CASSPRGSRQPQHF.

The chain joins TRBV30 to TRBJ1-2; no firm D call. Trimming pared 5 bases from V and 7 bases from J, leaving 11 bases between. CDR1 is GTSNPN and CDR2 is SVGIG in the germline V gene (reference sequence). The CDR3 contains 11 residues. CDR3 DNA sequence: TGTGCCTGGCACATTTGGCGTGGCTACACCTTC. It codes for CAWHIWRGYTF.

CDR3 sequence reads: CASSPIQEDSGNTIYF. Here the CDR3 DNA reads TGTGCCAGCTCACCAATCCAAGAGGACTCTGGAAACACCATATATTTT. The V and J genes are TRBV18 and TRBJ1-3; D gene unclear. Trimming removed 2 bases from V and 0 bases from J, with 11 bases in between. The germline gives CDR1 KGHSH, CDR2 LQKENI. The CDR3 runs to 16 residues.

V is TRBV7-9 and J is TRBJ2-1; D tentatively fits TRBD1 or TRBD2 (5 bases each). The CDR3 totals 15 residues. Per the germline V gene, CDR1 is SEHNR and CDR2 is FQNEAQ (reference sequence). V was trimmed by 1 base and J by 2 bases, leaving 9 bases between them. Here the CDR3 reads CASSLDRGPYNEQFF. CDR3 nucleotide sequence: TGTGCCAGCAGCTTAGATAGGGGACCCTACAATGAGCAGTTCTTC.

The rearrangement uses TRBV20-1 and TRBJ2-3, with D possibly matching TRBD1 (5 bases). V was pared by 0 bases and J by 2 bases, with 6 bases between. CDR3 size: 13 residues. Germline-derived CDR1 and CDR2 are DFQATT and SNEGSKA (reference sequence). CDR3 in amino acids: CSAREGPTDTQYF. In nucleotides, the CDR3 is TGCAGTGCTAGAGAGGGGCCCACAGATACGCAGTATTTT.

The rearrangement uses TRBV6-1 and TRBJ2-6; 11 positions match TRBD1. Germline V CDR1 and CDR2: MNHNS, SASEGT. With V trimmed by 7 bases and J by 1 base, 6 bases remained unmatched. The CDR3 runs to 17 residues. The CDR3 here is CASIPGQGVSGANVLTF. As DNA, the CDR3 is TGTGCCAGCATCCCGGGACAGGGGGTATCTGGGGCCAACGTCCTGACTTTC.

The genes are TRBV9 and TRBJ1-6; D uncertain. Trimming took off 0 bases at V and 8 bases at J, with 12 bases between the two ends. Germline V lookup: CDR1 SGDLS, CDR2 YYNGEE. The CDR3 extends over 15 amino acids. DNA of the CDR3: TGTGCCAGCAGCGTAGGAGGGAAAGCGGATTCACCCCTCCACTTT. The encoded protein is CASSVGGKADSPLHF.

The chain uses TRBV20-1 and TRBJ1-1; D unresolved. The CDR3 loop spans 11 amino acids. Germline assignment: CDR1 DFQATT and CDR2 SNEGSKA (reference sequence). V was clipped by 6 bases and J by 5 bases, with 10 bases between them. CDR3 coding DNA: TGCAGTGCCGAGGAGGGTACTGAAGCTTTCTTT. Translated, it gives CSAEEGTEAFF.

The rearrangement uses TRBV7-9 and TRBJ2-7; possibly TRBD2 for D (6 bases). V shed 5 bases and J shed 5 bases, with 16 bases lying between them. Germline loops: CDR1 SEHNR, CDR2 FQNEAQ (reference sequence). This CDR3 contains 14 residues. CDR3: CASSPREFRDEQYF. DNA for the CDR3: TGTGCCAGCAGCCCTCGGGAGTTCCGGGACGAGCAGTACTTC.

The CDR3 DNA follows: TGCGCCAGCAGGGTGGGGGACAGGGACTCACCCCTCCACTTT. Residues: CASRVGDRDSPLHF. This chain joins TRBV4-1 and TRBJ1-6; TRBD1 matches 9 bases. This CDR3 has 14 amino acids. The V and J ends lost 6 bases and 10 bases, in that order; junction bases with no gene match: 7. Looked up from germline, CDR1 is MGHRA and CDR2 is YSYEKL.

This chain connects TRBV25-1 to TRBJ1-2; tentatively, D is TRBD1 (6 bases). Germline CDR1 is MGHDK and CDR2 is SYGVNS. CDR3 length: 14 amino acids. V shed 6 bases and J shed 3 bases, with 14 bases lying between them. The CDR3 sequence: CASRKDSGDYGYTF. Here the CDR3 DNA reads TGTGCCAGCAGGAAGGACAGCGGCGACTATGGCTACACCTTC.

The J gene is TRBJ1-1, the V gene TRBV6-1; the D gene is possibly TRBD1 (5 bases). Trimming removed 1 base from V and 1 base from J, with 7 bases in between. In germline, CDR1 is MNHNS, CDR2 SASEGT. There are 14 residues in the CDR3. CDR3 amino acids: CASSEVDRNTEAFF. CDR3 in DNA: TGTGCCAGCAGTGAAGTCGACAGGAACACTGAAGCTTTCTTT.

The V gene is TRBV6-5, the J gene TRBJ2-2, with 7 bases that match TRBD1. Trimming cost V 1 base and J 5 bases; bases outside gene matches: 7. Germline V CDR1 and CDR2: MNHEY, SVGAGI. CDR3 length: 16 residues. The CDR3 sequence is CASSYLRTGRTGELFF. CDR3 DNA: TGTGCCAGCAGTTACTTACGGACAGGAAGGACCGGGGAGCTGTTTTTT.

The J gene is TRBJ2-7, the V gene TRBV7-2, with TRBD2 matching 7 bases. This CDR3 spans 14 amino acids. V was clipped by 8 bases and J by 2 bases; unmatched bases: 9. Germline V gene lookup returns CDR1 SGHTA and CDR2 FQGNSA. The CDR3 protein is CASRPGRGTYEQYF. CDR3 sequence (DNA): TGTGCCAGCCGACCAGGGAGGGGAACCTACGAGCAGTACTTC.

The genes are TRBV4-1 and TRBJ2-2; 8 nucleotides match TRBD1. This CDR3 is built from 15 residues. Germline values: CDR1 MGHRA, CDR2 YSYEKL. J gave up 3 bases and V 2 bases, and 2 bases lay outside the gene matches. The CDR3 here is CASSQRQGYTGELFF. The CDR3 DNA follows: TGCGCCAGCAGCCAACGACAGGGGTACACCGGGGAGCTGTTTTTT.

The chain is built from TRBV30 and TRBJ2-7; D is uncertain. CDR3 size: 14 residues. The V end lost 4 bases, the J end lost 6 bases, and 19 bases lay between the germline ends. Germline-derived CDR1 and CDR2 are GTSNPN and SVGIG (reference sequence). CDR3 bases: TGTGCCTGGACTTGGGCTAGGCCGCTTGGCGAGCAGTACTTC. Residues: CAWTWARPLGEQYF.